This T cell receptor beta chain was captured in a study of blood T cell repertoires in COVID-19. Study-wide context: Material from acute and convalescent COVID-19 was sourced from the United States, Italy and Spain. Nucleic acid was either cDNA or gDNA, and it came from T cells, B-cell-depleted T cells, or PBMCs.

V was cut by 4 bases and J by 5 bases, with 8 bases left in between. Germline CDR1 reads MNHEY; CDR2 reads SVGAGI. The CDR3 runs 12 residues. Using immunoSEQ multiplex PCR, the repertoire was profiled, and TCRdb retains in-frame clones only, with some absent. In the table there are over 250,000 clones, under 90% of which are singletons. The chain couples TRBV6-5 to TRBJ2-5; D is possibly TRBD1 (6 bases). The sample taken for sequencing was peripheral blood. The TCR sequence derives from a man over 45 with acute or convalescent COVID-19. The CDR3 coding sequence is TGTGCCAGCAGTTTTGGGGGCGAGACCCAGTACTTC. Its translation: CASSFGGETQYF.